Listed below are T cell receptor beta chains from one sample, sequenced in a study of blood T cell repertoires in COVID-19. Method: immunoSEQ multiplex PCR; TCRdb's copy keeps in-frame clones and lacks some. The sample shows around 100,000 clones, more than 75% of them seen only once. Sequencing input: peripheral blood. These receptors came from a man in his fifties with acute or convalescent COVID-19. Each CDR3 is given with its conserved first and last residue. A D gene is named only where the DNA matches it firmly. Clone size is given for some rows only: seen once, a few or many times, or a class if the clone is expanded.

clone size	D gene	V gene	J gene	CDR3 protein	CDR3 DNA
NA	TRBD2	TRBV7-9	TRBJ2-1	CASSLAGGNEQFF	TGTGCCAGCAGCTTAGCGGGGGGGAATGAGCAGTTCTTC
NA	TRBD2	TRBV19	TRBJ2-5	CASSRGRASGQETQYF	TGTGCCAGTAGTAGAGGGAGGGCGTCGGGACAAGAGACCCAGTACTTC
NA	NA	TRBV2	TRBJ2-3	CASSELADTQYF	TGTGCCAGCAGTGAGTTAGCCGATACGCAGTATTTT
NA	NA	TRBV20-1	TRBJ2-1	CSAIDKFEQFF	TGCAGTGCTATAGACAAATTCGAGCAGTTCTTC
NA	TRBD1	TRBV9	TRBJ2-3	CASSRQGASTDTQYF	TGTGCCAGCAGCCGACAGGGGGCTAGCACAGATACGCAGTATTTT
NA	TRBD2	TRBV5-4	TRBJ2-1	CASSLAGTSGRNEQFF	TGTGCCAGCAGCTTGGCCGGGACTAGCGGGAGGAATGAGCAGTTCTTC
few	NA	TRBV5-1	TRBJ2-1	CASSTGQNPNNEQFF	TGCGCCAGCAGCACCGGACAGAATCCGAACAATGAGCAGTTCTTC
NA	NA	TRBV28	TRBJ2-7	CASSLYNYEQYF	TGTGCCAGCAGTTTATACAACTACGAGCAGTACTTC
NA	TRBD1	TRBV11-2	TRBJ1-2	CASSSSPGQTNYGYTF	TGTGCCAGCAGCTCCTCTCCGGGACAGACGAACTATGGCTACACCTTC
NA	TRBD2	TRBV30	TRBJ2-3	CAWGQGAGSTDTQYF	TGTGCCTGGGGGCAGGGAGCGGGAAGCACAGATACGCAGTATTTT
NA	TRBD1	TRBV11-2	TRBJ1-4	CASSLGTGGNEKLFF	TGTGCCAGCAGCTTAGGGACAGGGGGGAATGAAAAACTGTTTTTT
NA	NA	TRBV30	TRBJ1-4	CAWRQDNEKLFF	TGTGCCTGGAGGCAGGATAATGAAAAACTGTTTTTT
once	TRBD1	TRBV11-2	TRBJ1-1	CASSTRDSPNTEAFF	TGTGCCAGCAGCACCCGGGACAGTCCGAACACTGAAGCTTTCTTT
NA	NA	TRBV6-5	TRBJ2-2	CASSSQTRSGELFF	TGTGCCAGCAGTTCGCAGACTCGGTCCGGGGAGCTGTTTTTT
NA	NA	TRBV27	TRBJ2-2	CASSWLTGGELFF	TGTGCCAGCAGTTGGCTAACAGGCGGGGAGCTGTTTTTT
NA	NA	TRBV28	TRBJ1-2	CASSFLQGRVGYTF	TGTGCCAGCAGTTTCTTACAGGGCCGGGTAGGCTACACCTTC
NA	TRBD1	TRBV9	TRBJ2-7	CASSAGQVLGEQYF	TGTGCCAGCAGCGCGGGACAGGTCCTCGGGGAGCAGTACTTC
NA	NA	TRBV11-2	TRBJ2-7	CASSSHSYEQYF	TGTGCCAGCAGCTCCCATAGCTACGAGCAGTACTTC
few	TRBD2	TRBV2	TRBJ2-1	CASSEGLAGGQFF	TGTGCCAGCAGTGAGGGGCTAGCGGGAGGGCAGTTCTTC
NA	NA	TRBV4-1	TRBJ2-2	CASSPGPQGFTGELFF	TGCGCCAGCAGCCCAGGACCGCAGGGGTTCACCGGGGAGCTGTTTTTT
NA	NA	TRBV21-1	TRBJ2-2	CASSKVGGANGELFF	TGTGCCAGCAGCAAAGTTGGAGGGGCGAACGGGGAGCTGTTTTTT
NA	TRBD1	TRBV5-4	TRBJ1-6	CASSLEGTAPLHF	TGTGCCAGCAGCTTGGAGGGGACAGCACCCCTCCACTTT
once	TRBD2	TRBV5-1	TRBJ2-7	CASSSFSGTGFDEQYF	TGCGCCAGCAGCTCTTTTAGCGGGACCGGTTTTGACGAGCAGTACTTC
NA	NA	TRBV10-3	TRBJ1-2	CAGADGGRGYGYTF	TGTGCCGGAGCGGACGGGGGTAGGGGCTATGGCTACACCTTC
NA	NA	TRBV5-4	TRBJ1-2	CASSINLGRNDGYTF	TGTGCCAGCAGCATAAACCTCGGGAGAAATGATGGCTACACCTTC
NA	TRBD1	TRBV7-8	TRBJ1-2	CASSPRTGGIYGYTF	TGTGCCAGCAGCCCTCGGACAGGGGGGATCTATGGCTACACCTTC
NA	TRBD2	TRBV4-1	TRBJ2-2	CASSQDIRLAGGQTGELFF	TGCGCCAGCAGCCAAGATATTAGGCTAGCGGGAGGGCAAACCGGGGAGCTGTTTTTT
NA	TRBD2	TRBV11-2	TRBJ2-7	CASNSMAGGRYEQYF	TGTGCCAGCAACTCGATGGCGGGAGGAAGGTACGAGCAGTACTTC
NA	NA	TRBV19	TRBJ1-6	CASTDPVDSSYSPLHF	TGTGCCAGTACCGACCCCGTGGACAGCAGTTATTCACCCCTCCACTTT
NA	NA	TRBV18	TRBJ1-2	CASSPKRYGYTF	TGTGCCAGCTCACCAAAGAGATATGGCTACACCTTC
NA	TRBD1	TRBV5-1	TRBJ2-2	CASSGTGAGELFF	TGCGCCAGCAGTGGGACAGGCGCCGGGGAGCTGTTTTTT
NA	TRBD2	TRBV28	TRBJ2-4	CASSSGLAGIGKNIQYF	TGTGCCAGCAGTTCCGGACTAGCGGGAATAGGCAAAAACATTCAGTACTTC
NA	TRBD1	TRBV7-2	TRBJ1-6	CASSLTGPSPLHF	TGTGCCAGCAGCTTGACAGGGCCATCACCCCTCCACTTT
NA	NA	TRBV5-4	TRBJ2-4	CASSLGGKDYFNNIQYF	TGTGCCAGCAGCTTGGGGGGAAAGGACTATTTTAACAACATTCAGTACTTC
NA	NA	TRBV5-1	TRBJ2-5	CASSLVPKNLPRGTQYF	TGCGCCAGCAGCTTGGTCCCGAAAAATCTACCCCGGGGGACCCAGTACTTC
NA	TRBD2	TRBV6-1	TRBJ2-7	CASSEVRGLAGAEQYF	TGTGCCAGCAGTGAAGTGAGAGGACTAGCGGGAGCCGAGCAGTACTTC
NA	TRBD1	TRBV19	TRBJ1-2	CASTPRQGGVVGYTF	TGTGCCAGCACCCCACGACAGGGGGGAGTTGTCGGCTACACCTTC